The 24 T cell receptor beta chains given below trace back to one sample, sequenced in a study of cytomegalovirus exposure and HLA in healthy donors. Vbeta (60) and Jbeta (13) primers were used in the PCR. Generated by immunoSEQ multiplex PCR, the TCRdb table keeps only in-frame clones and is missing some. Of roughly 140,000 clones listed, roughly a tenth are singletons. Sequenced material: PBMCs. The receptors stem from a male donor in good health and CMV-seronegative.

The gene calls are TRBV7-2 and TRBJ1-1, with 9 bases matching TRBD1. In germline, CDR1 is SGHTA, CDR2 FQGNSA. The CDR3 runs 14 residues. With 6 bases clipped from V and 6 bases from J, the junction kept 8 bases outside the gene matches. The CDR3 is CASSHTGGGPEAFF. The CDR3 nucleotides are TGTGCCAGCAGTCATACAGGGGGCGGCCCTGAAGCTTTCTTT.

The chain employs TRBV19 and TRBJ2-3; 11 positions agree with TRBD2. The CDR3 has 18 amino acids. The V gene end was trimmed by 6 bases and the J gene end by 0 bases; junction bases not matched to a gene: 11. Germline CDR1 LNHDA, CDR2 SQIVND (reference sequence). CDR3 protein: CASSPYRTSGPSTDTQYF. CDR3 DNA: TGTGCCAGTAGCCCTTATCGGACTAGCGGGCCCAGCACAGATACGCAGTATTTT.

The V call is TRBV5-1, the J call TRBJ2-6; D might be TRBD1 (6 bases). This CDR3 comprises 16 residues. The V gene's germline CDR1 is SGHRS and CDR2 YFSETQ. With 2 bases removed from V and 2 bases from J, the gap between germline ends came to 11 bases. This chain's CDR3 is CASSLMGAPGANVLTF. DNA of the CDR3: TGCGCCAGCAGCTTAATGGGGGCCCCTGGGGCCAACGTCCTGACTTTC.

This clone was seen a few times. CDR3 DNA sequence: TGTGCCAGCAGATGGACAGGGGGCGAAAACTATGGCTACACCTTC. As protein: CASRWTGGENYGYTF. The chain uses TRBV6-5 and TRBJ1-2, with 11 bases fitting TRBD1. In germline, CDR1 is MNHEY, CDR2 SVGAGI. The CDR3 sequence is 15 residues long. With 6 bases clipped from V and 2 bases from J, the junction kept 5 bases outside the gene matches.

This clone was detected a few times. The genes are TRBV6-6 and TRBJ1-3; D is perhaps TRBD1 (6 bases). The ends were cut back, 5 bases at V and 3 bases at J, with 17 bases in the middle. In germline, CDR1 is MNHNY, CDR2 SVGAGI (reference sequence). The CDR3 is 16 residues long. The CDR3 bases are TGTGCCAGCAGTCTCGGCCCCGGGACAAGTGGAAACACCATATATTTT. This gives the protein CASSLGPGTSGNTIYF.

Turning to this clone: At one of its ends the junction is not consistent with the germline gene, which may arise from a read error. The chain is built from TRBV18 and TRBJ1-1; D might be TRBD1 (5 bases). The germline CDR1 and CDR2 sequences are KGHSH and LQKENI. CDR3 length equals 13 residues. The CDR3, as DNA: TGTGCCAGCTCACCAAGGGGAAACAATGAAGCTTTCTTT. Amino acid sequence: CASSPRGNNEAFF.

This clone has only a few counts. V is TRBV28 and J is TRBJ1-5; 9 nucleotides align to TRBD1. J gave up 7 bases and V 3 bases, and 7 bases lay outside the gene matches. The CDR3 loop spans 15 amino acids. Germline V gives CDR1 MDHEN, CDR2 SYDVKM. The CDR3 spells CASSFRDRAPQPQHF. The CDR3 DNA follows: TGTGCCAGCAGTTTCCGGGACAGGGCCCCCCAGCCCCAGCATTTT. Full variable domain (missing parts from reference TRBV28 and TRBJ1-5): DVKVTQSSRYLVKRTGEKVFLECVQDMDHENMFWYRQDPGLGLRLIYFSYDVKMKEKGDIPEGYSVSREKKERFSLILESASTNQTSMYLCASSFRDRAPQPQHFGDGTRLSIL.

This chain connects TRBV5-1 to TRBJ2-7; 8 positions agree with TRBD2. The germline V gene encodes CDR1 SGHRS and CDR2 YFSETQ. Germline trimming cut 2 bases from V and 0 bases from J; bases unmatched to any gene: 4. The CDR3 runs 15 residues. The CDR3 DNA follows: TGCGCCAGCAGCTTTATAGCGGGGAGCTCCTACGAGCAGTACTTC. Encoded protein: CASSFIAGSSYEQYF. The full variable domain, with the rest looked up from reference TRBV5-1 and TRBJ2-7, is KAGVTQTPRYLIKTRGQQVTLSCSPISGHRSVSWYQQTPGQGLQFLFEYFSETQRNKGNFPGRFSGRQFSNSRSEMNVSTLELGDSALYLCASSFIAGSSYEQYFGPGTRLTVT.

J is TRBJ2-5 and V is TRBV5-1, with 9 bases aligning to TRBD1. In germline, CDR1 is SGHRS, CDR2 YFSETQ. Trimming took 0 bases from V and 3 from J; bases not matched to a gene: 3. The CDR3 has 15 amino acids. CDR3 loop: CASSLVGQGKETQYF. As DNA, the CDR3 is TGCGCCAGCAGCTTGGTCGGACAGGGGAAAGAGACCCAGTACTTC. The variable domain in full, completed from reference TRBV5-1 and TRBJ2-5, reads KAGVTQTPRYLIKTRGQQVTLSCSPISGHRSVSWYQQTPGQGLQFLFEYFSETQRNKGNFPGRFSGRQFSNSRSEMNVSTLELGDSALYLCASSLVGQGKETQYFGPGTRLLVL.

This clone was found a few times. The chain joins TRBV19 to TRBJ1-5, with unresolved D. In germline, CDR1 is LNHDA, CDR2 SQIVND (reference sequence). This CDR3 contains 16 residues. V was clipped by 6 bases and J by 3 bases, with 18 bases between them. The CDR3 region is CASRGYGLRPNQPQHF. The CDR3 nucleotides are TGTGCCAGTAGAGGTTATGGGCTCCGTCCCAATCAGCCCCAGCATTTT.

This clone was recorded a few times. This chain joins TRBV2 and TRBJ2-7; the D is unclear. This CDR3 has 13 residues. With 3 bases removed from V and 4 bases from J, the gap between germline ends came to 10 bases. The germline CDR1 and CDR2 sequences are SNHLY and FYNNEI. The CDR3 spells CASSDSLEYEQYF. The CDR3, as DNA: TGTGCCAGCAGTGACAGTCTAGAGTACGAGCAGTACTTC.

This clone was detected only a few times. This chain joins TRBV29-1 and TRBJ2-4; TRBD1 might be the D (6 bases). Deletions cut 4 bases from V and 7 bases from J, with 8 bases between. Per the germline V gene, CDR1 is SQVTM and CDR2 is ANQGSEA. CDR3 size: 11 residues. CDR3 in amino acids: CSVGTDNIQYF. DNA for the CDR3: TGCAGCGTTGGGACAGACAACATTCAGTACTTC.

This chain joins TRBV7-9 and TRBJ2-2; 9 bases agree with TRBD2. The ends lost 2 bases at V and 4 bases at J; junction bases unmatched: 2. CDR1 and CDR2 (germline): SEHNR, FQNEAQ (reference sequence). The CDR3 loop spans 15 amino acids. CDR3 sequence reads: CASSLIAGATGELFF. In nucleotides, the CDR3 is TGTGCCAGCAGCTTAATAGCGGGGGCCACCGGGGAGCTGTTTTTT.

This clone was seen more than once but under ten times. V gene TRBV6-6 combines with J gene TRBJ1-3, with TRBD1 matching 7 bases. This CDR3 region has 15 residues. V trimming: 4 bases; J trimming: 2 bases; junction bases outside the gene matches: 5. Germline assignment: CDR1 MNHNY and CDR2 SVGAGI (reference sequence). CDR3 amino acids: CASSFTGVPGNTIYF. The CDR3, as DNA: TGTGCCAGCAGTTTCACAGGGGTGCCTGGAAACACCATATATTTT.

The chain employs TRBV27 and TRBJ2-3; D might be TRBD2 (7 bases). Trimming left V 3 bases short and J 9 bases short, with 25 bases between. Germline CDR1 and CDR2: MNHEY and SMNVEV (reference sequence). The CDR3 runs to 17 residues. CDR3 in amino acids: CASSFGGGSSTRDTQYF. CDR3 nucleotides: TGTGCCAGCAGTTTCGGCGGGGGCTCATCCACAAGAGACACGCAGTATTTT.

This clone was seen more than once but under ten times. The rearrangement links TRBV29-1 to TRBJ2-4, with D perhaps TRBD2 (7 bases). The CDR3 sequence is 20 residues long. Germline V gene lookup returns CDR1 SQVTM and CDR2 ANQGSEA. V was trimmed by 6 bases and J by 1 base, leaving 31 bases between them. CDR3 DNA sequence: TGCAGCGTGGACGCGCCGGGCGGGGGCTTTACAGAGCGGGCCAAAAACATTCAGTACTTC. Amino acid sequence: CSVDAPGGGFTERAKNIQYF.

CDR3 nucleotide sequence: TGTGCCAGCAGCACAGGGTTCGGATCTACTGAAGCTTTCTTT. It translates to CASSTGFGSTEAFF. V and J are TRBV9 and TRBJ1-1; D might be TRBD1 (6 bases). The CDR3 totals 14 residues. V lost 4 bases and J lost 5, with 15 bases in between. The germline V gene has CDR1 SGDLS and CDR2 YYNGEE. The full variable domain, completed using reference TRBV9 and TRBJ1-1, is DSGVTQTPKHLITATGQRVTLRCSPRSGDLSVYWYQQSLDQGLQFLIQYYNGEERAKGNILERFSAQQFPDLHSELNLSSLELGDSALYFCASSTGFGSTEAFFGQGTRLTVV.

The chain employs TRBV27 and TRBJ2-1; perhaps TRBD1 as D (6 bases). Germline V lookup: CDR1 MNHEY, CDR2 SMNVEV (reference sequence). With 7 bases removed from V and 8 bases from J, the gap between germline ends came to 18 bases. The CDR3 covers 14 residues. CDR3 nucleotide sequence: TGTGCCAGCAACCCCCTCTTGGACAGCCATGAGCAGTTCTTC. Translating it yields CASNPLLDSHEQFF.

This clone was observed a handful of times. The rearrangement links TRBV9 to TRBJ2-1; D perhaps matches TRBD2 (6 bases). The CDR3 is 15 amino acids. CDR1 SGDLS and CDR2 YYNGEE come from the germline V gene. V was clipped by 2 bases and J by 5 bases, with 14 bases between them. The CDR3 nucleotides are TGTGCCAGCAGCGTGGGGGGTGGTGCCGACAATGAGCAGTTCTTC. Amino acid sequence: CASSVGGGADNEQFF.

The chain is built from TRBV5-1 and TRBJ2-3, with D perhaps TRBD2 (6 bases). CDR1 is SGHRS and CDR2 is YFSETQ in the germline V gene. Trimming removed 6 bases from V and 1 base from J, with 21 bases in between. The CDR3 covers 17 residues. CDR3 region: CASTNSRPGGGTDTQYF. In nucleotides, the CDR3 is TGCGCCAGCACTAACTCCCGACCAGGCGGGGGCACAGATACGCAGTATTTT.

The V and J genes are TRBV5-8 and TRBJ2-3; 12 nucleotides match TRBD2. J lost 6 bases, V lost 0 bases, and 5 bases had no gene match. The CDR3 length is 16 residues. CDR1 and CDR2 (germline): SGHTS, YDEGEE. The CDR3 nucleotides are TGTGCCAGCAGCTTGGGCCTAGCGGGAGGGATGGATACGCAGTATTTT. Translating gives CASSLGLAGGMDTQYF. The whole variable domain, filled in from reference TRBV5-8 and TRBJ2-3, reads EAGVTQSPTHLIKTRGQQATLRCSPISGHTSVYWYQQALGLGLQFLLWYDEGEERNRGNFPPRFSGRQFPNYSSELNVNALELEDSALYLCASSLGLAGGMDTQYFGPGTRLTVL.

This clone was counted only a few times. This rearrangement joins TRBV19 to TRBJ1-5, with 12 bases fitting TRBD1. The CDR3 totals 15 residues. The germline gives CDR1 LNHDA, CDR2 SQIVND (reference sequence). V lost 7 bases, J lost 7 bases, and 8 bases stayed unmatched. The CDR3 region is CASNPGQGAGQPQHF. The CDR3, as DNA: TGTGCCAGTAACCCGGGACAGGGGGCAGGACAGCCCCAGCATTTT.

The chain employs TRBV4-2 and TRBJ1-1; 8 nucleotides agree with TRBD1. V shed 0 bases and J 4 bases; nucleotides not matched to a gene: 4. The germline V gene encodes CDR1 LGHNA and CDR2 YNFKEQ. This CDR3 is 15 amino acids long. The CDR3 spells CASSQDRQGPTEAFF. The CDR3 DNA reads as TGTGCCAGCAGCCAAGACAGACAGGGGCCCACTGAAGCTTTCTTT.

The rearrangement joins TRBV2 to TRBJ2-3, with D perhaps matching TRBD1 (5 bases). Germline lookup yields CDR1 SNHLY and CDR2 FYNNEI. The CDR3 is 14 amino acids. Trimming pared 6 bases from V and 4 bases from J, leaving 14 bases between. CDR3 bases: TGTGCCAGCAGAGGCAGGGTTACGGCAGATACGCAGTATTTT. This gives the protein CASRGRVTADTQYF.